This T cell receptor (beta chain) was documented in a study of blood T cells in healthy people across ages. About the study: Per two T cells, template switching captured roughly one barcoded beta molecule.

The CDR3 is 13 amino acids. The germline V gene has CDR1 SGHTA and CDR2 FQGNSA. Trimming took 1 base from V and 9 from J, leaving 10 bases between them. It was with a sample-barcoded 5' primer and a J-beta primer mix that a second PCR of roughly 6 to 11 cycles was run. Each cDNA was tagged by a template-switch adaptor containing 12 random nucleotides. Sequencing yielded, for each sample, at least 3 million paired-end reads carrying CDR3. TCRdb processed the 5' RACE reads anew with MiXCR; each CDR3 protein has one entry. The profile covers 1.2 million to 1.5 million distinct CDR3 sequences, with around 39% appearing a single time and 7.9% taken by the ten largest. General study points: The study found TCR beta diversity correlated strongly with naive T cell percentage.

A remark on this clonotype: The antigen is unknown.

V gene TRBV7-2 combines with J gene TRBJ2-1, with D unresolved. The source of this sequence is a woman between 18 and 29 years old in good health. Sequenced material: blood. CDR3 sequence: CASSLGERAEQFF. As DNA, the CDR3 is TGTGCCAGCAGCTTAGGTGAACGAGCTGAGCAGTTCTTC. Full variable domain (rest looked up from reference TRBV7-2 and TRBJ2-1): GAGVSQSPSNKVTEKGKDVELRCDPISGHTALYWYRQSLGQGLEFLIYFQGNSAPDKSGLPSDRFSAERTGGSVSTLTIQRTQQEDSAVYLCASSLGERAEQFFGPGTRLTVL.